Here is one T cell receptor (beta chain) with its context. This specimen comes from a study of blood T cell repertoires in COVID-19. Background on the study: Some COVID-19 samples were acute and others convalescent; all came from the United States, Italy and Spain. PBMCs, B-cell-depleted T cells, or T cells provided the cDNA or gDNA that made up the material.

In the authors' methods: Estimates of nucleated cell counts were drawn from the amplification of reference gene primers. Sequencing was performed with immunoSEQ multiplex PCR; in TCRdb, only in-frame clones are kept and a portion is missing. The DNA was the basis for D and trimming; V, J and clone size are from that table. The profile shows some 40,000 clones, 78% of them singletons. Per germline, CDR1 ENHRY and CDR2 SYGVKD. This CDR3 has 17 amino acids. V gave up 4 bases and J gave up 0 bases; unmatched junction bases: 4. The genes are TRBV10-3 and TRBJ2-6; 9 bases match TRBD1. Sequenced material: peripheral blood. The sequence came from a man between 65 and 85 years old with acute or convalescent COVID-19. CDR3 DNA sequence: TGTGCCATCAGTGGGGGACAGGGCACCTCTGGGGCCAACGTCCTGACTTTC. As protein: CAISGGQGTSGANVLTF.